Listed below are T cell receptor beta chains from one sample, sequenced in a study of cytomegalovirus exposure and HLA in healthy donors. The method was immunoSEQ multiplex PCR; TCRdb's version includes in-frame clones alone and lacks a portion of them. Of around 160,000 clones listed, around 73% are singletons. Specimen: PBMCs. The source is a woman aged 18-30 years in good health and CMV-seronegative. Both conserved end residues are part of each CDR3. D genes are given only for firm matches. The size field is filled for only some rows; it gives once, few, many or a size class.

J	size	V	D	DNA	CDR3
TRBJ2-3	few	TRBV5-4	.	TGTGCCAGCAGCTTGGACCAGGGTTTAGATACGCAGTATTTT	CASSLDQGLDTQYF
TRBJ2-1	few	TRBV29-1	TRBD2	TGCAGCCTTAGCGGGGGGTTCAGGAATGAGCAGTTCTTC	CSLSGGFRNEQFF
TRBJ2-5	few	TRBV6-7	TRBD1	TGTGCCAGCAGTTACGGACAGGGTGGTCCTAGGGAGACCCAGTACTTC	CASSYGQGGPRETQYF
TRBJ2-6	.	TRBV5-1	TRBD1	TGCGCCAGCAGCTTACAGGGGTTCGCCTCTGGGGCCAACGTCCTGACTTTC	CASSLQGFASGANVLTF
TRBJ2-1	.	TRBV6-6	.	TGTGCCAGCAGGCGGAACCGGGTTTCACAAAGCAATGAGCAGTTCTTC	CASRRNRVSQSNEQFF
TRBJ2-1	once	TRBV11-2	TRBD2	TGTGCCAGCAGCTTAGAGGGACTAGCGGGGCACAATGAGCAGTTCTTC	CASSLEGLAGHNEQFF
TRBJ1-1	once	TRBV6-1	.	TGTGCCAGCAGTTCCACGCCTTCCATAAGCCGAGCTTTCTTT	CASSSTPSISRAFF
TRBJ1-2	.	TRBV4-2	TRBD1	TGTGCCAGCAGCCAAGATACGACAGGGGAGATGAGTGGCTACACCTTC	CASSQDTTGEMSGYTF
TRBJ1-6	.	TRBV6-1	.	TGTGCCAGCAGTGAACGTCTGGGAGCGGGACCCCTCCACTTT	CASSERLGAGPLHF
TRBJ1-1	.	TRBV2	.	TGTGCCAGCAGTACCCGACAGGTCCCCCTTGACACTGAAGCTTTCTTT	CASSTRQVPLDTEAFF
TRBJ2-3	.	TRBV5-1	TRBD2	TGCGCCAGCAGCCAAGGGACTAGCGGGGCCGCCGATACGCAGTATTTT	CASSQGTSGAADTQYF
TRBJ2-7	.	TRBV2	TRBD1	TGTGCCAGCAGTCCCCGAGACAGGGGGACCTACGAGCAGTACTTC	CASSPRDRGTYEQYF
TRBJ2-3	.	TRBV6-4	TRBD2	TGTGCCAGCAGTCGCGGGGGATCTACAGATACGCAGTATTTT	CASSRGGSTDTQYF
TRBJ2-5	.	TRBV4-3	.	TGCGCCAGCAGCCAAGATAGGATCGGGAGTGAGACCCAGTACTTC	CASSQDRIGSETQYF
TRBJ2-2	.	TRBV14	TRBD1	TGTGCCAGCAGCCACCTGAGCTACCGTGGGACAGATAGGTCCGGGGAGCTGTTTTTT	CASSHLSYRGTDRSGELFF
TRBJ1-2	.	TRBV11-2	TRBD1	TGTGCCAGCAGCCCGGACAGGGGAGAGAATGGCTACACCTTC	CASSPDRGENGYTF
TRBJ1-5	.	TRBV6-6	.	TGTGCCAGCAGTTATCTACGCAATCAGCCCCAGCATTTT	CASSYLRNQPQHF
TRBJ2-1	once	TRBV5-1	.	TGCGCCAGCAGCTGGGGGGTTCGGTCGAATGAGCAGTTCTTC	CASSWGVRSNEQFF
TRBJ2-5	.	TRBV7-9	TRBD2	TGTGCCAGCAGCTTAGGGGAGGGGCTCATCCTCCAAGAGACCCAGTACTTC	CASSLGEGLILQETQYF
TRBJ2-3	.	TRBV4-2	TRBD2	TGTGCCAGCAGCGACCACCGATTGGGCGGGGGGTCAGATACGCAGTATTTT	CASSDHRLGGGSDTQYF
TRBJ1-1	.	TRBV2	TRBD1	TGTGCCAGCAGTTCACAGGGGGCAGGGAACACTGAAGCTTTCTTT	CASSSQGAGNTEAFF
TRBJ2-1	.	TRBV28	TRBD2	TGTGCCAGCAGTTACGGGGGGAATGAGCAGTTCTTC	CASSYGGNEQFF
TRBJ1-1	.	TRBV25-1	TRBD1	TGTGCCAGCAGTCCCACAGGGGGGACTGAAGCTTTCTTT	CASSPTGGTEAFF
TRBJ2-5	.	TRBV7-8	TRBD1	TGTGCCAGCAGCCCGGGGACAGGGACGGAGACCCAGTACTTC	CASSPGTGTETQYF
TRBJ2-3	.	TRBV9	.	TGTGCCAGCAGCGTACCCCTTAGCGGTTCAACTAGCACAGATACGCAGTATTTT	CASSVPLSGSTSTDTQYF
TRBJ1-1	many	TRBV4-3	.	TGCGCCAGCAGCCAAGATCGGAGTAGAAAAGCTTTCTTT	CASSQDRSRKAFF
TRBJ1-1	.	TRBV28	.	TGTGCCAGCACCGCGAAGCCAGGGACTGAAGCTTTCTTT	CASTAKPGTEAFF
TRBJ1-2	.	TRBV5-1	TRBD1	TGCGCCAGCAGCTTGGCTCACTGGGGACAGCCCAACTATGGCTACACCTTC	CASSLAHWGQPNYGYTF
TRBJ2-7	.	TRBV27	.	TGTGCCAGCAGCCGTACCATCGGAGGGGGGGCCTACGAGCAGTACTTC	CASSRTIGGGAYEQYF
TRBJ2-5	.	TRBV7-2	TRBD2	TGTGCCAGCAGCCCATGGCGGGGGGCCGAAGAGACCCAGTACTTC	CASSPWRGAEETQYF
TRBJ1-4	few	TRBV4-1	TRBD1	TGCGCCAGCAGGTTATCACCCGGGACAGAAAATGAAAAACTGTTTTTT	CASRLSPGTENEKLFF
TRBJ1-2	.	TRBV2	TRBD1	TGTGCCAGCAGTGAAGAGAGTTCAGGGGGCGGAGGCTACACCTTC	CASSEESSGGGGYTF
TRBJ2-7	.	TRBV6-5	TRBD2	TGTGCCAGCAGGACTAGCAGCACCTACGAGCAGTACTTC	CASRTSSTYEQYF
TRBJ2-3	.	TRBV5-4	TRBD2	TGTGCCAGCAGCCGAACATGGACTAGCGGGAGTTTAGATACGCAGTATTTT	CASSRTWTSGSLDTQYF
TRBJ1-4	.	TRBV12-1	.	TGTGCCAGCAGCTTTCCGGGGGCTAATGAAAAACTGTTTTTT	CASSFPGANEKLFF
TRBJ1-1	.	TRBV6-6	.	TGTGCCATAAAGGAAGGGGATGGGACTGAAGCTTTCTTT	CAIKEGDGTEAFF
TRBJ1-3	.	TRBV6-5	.	TGTGCCAGCAGTCTGACAGAGGGAAACACCATATATTTT	CASSLTEGNTIYF
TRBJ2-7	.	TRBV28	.	TGTGCCAGCAGTTTGACATCAGAAGCATACGAGCAGTACTTC	CASSLTSEAYEQYF
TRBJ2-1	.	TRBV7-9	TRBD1	TGTGCCCAACCAAGACAGGGGGCTTACAATGAGCAGTTCTTC	CAQPRQGAYNEQFF
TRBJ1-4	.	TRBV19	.	TGTGCCAGTAGTGTGACAGGCTTTAATGAAAAACTGTTTTTT	CASSVTGFNEKLFF
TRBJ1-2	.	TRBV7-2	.	TGTGCCAGCAGCTTAGTTAGAGGGAGCTATGGTTACACCTTC	CASSLVRGSYGYTF
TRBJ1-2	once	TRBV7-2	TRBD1	TGTGCCAGCAGCCCACGCGGGACAGCGGAATATGGCTACACCTTC	CASSPRGTAEYGYTF
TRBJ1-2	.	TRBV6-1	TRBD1	TGTGCCAGCAGTGGTACAGGGGGACCTAACTATGGCTACACCTTC	CASSGTGGPNYGYTF
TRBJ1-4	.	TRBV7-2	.	TGTGCCAGCAGCTTCCAGTCAACTAATGAAAAACTGTTTTTT	CASSFQSTNEKLFF
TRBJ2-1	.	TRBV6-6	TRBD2	TGTGCCAGCAGCCATGGACTAGCGGGGGCCGCCGGTGAGCAGTTCTTC	CASSHGLAGAAGEQFF
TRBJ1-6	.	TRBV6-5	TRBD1	TGTGCCAGCAGCCCCGAGACAGGGTCTTCACCCCTCCACTTT	CASSPETGSSPLHF
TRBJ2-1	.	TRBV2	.	TGTGCCAGCAATAAAAACAGACAAAACCCATACAATGAGCAGTTCTTC	CASNKNRQNPYNEQFF
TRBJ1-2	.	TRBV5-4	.	TGTGCCAGCAGCTTGAAGGCGGGCAGAGGCTACACCTTC	CASSLKAGRGYTF